These 31 T cell receptor beta chains were all obtained from the same sample, sequenced in a study of shared clonotypes between healthy human individuals. The data were produced by immunoSEQ multiplex PCR, yet TCRdb's version contains in-frame clones alone and is incomplete. Of about 480,000 clones listed, around 79% are singletons. Sample: PBMCs. These receptors were obtained from a woman aged 40 to 50 in good health. Some clones in this sample may be carry-over from other donors' samples.

This clone was observed a single time. This sequence joins TRBV7-9 and TRBJ2-1; 13 nucleotides align to TRBD2. Germline assignment: CDR1 SEHNR and CDR2 FQNEAQ (reference sequence). The CDR3 has 16 residues. With 5 bases clipped from V and 3 bases from J, the junction kept 4 bases outside the gene matches. DNA for the CDR3: TGTGCCAGCAGCCCCTGGACTAGCGGGAGCTACAATGAGCAGTTCTTC. Amino acids: CASSPWTSGSYNEQFF.

This chain uses TRBV7-2 with TRBJ2-1, with 10 bases matching TRBD2. Germline V lookup: CDR1 SGHTA, CDR2 FQGNSA. V shed 1 base and J 13 bases; nucleotides not matched to a gene: 7. This CDR3 has 14 amino acids. The CDR3 reads CASSLVASGSPQFF. In DNA form, the CDR3 reads TGTGCCAGCAGCTTAGTGGCTAGCGGGAGTCCCCAGTTCTTC.

The genes are TRBV5-4 and TRBJ2-7; 15 bases align to TRBD2. V lost 3 bases, J lost 6 bases, and 1 base stayed unmatched. Germline V gene data show CDR1 as SGHNT and CDR2 as YYREEE (reference sequence). This CDR3 comprises 14 residues. DNA of the CDR3: TGTGCCAGCAGCTGGGGACTAGCGGGAGGCGAGCAGTACTTC. This codes for CASSWGLAGGEQYF.

The rearrangement uses TRBV30 and TRBJ1-6; D call uncertain. The CDR3 sequence is 14 residues long. Between the trimmed V and J ends, which lost 0 bases and 9 bases, there was a span of 12 bases. Germline V gene lookup returns CDR1 GTSNPN and CDR2 SVGIG (reference sequence). CDR3 nucleotide sequence: TGTGCCTGGAGTGTAGGAGGACGGGGTTCACCCCTCCACTTT. As protein: CAWSVGGRGSPLHF. The entire variable domain, with the rest obtained from reference TRBV30 and TRBJ1-6, is as follows: SQTIHQWPATLVQPVGSPLSLECTVEGTSNPNLYWYRQAAGRGLQLLFYSVGIGQISSEVPQNLSASRPQDRQFILSSKKLLLSDSGFYLCAWSVGGRGSPLHFGNGTRLTVT.

This clone appeared a few times. The chain couples TRBV7-9 to TRBJ2-5, with 10 bases that match TRBD2. The CDR3 runs 16 residues. V gave up 2 bases and J gave up 4 bases; unmatched junction bases: 7. Germline CDR1 is SEHNR and CDR2 is FQNEAQ (reference sequence). The CDR3 region is CASSLNGLAGVETQYF. Here the CDR3 DNA reads TGTGCCAGCAGCTTAAATGGCCTAGCGGGAGTAGAGACCCAGTACTTC. The whole variable domain, filled in from reference TRBV7-9 and TRBJ2-5, reads DTGVSQNPRHKITKRGQNVTFRCDPISEHNRLYWYRQTLGQGPEFLTYFQNEAQLEKSRLLSDRFSAERPKGSFSTLEIQRTEQGDSAMYLCASSLNGLAGVETQYFGPGTRLLVL.

The rearrangement links TRBV19 to TRBJ2-5; D assignment may be TRBD1 or TRBD2 (5 bases each). V gave up 5 bases and J gave up 5 bases, with 12 bases separating them. Per germline, CDR1 LNHDA and CDR2 SQIVND (reference sequence). The length of the CDR3 is 13 residues. In DNA, the CDR3 is TGTGCCAGTAGTGGCGGCAGGGACGAGACCCAGTACTTC. Translated: CASSGGRDETQYF. Filled out from reference TRBV19 and TRBJ2-5, the complete variable domain reads DGGITQSPKYLFRKEGQNVTLSCEQNLNHDAMYWYRQDPGQGLRLIYYSQIVNDFQKGDIAEGYSVSREKKESFPLTVTSAQKNPTAFYLCASSGGRDETQYFGPGTRLLVL.

The gene calls are TRBV7-2 and TRBJ2-7, with D unresolved. This CDR3 contains 13 residues. V dropped 4 bases and J dropped 6 bases, with 13 bases sitting between them. CDR1 SGHTA and CDR2 FQGNSA come from the germline V gene. Here the CDR3 reads CASSSAPPAEQYF. The CDR3 DNA reads as TGTGCCAGCAGCTCGGCCCCTCCGGCCGAGCAGTACTTC. Combining the CDR3 with reference TRBV7-2 and TRBJ2-7 gives the whole variable domain GAGVSQSPSNKVTEKGKDVELRCDPISGHTALYWYRQSLGQGLEFLIYFQGNSAPDKSGLPSDRFSAERTGGSVSTLTIQRTQQEDSAVYLCASSSAPPAEQYFGPGTRLTVT.

This clone was found a few times. J is TRBJ2-7 and V is TRBV11-2; no clear D. The V end was cut by 6 bases, the J end by 3 bases, with 18 bases between. The CDR3 loop spans 15 amino acids. CDR1 and CDR2 from the germline V gene are SGHAT and FQNNGV. The CDR3 region has the DNA TGTGCCAGCAGAAAACCGGGTTCAAGGGACTACGAGCAGTACTTC. Its protein product is CASRKPGSRDYEQYF.

V gene TRBV7-8 combines with J gene TRBJ2-1; 8 bases are shared with TRBD2. Trimming cost V 0 bases and J 10 bases; bases outside gene matches: 14. In germline, CDR1 is SGHVS, CDR2 FQNEAQ. The CDR3 is 17 residues long. Written as DNA, the CDR3 is TGTGCCAGCAGCTTAGCGCAGACGGGACTAGTTACGAGAGAGCAGTTCTTC. Translated: CASSLAQTGLVTREQFF.

This chain links TRBV5-1 with TRBJ1-2, with D maybe TRBD1 (6 bases). Germline V gives CDR1 SGHRS, CDR2 YFSETQ. CDR3 length: 16 residues. V shed 4 bases and J shed 0 bases, with 16 bases lying between them. CDR3 coding DNA: TGCGCCAGCAGCCCATACAGGGTAACAGCTAACTATGGCTACACCTTC. Amino acid sequence: CASSPYRVTANYGYTF.

In its sample, this clone was seen a few times. The chain is built from TRBV6-1 and TRBJ2-3; 10 nucleotides match TRBD1. The ends lost 3 bases at V and 4 bases at J; junction bases unmatched: 7. This CDR3 comprises 16 residues. Germline CDR1 reads MNHNS; CDR2 reads SASEGT. CDR3 protein: CASSEAQGTGADTQYF. In DNA, the CDR3 is TGTGCCAGCAGTGAGGCTCAGGGGACAGGGGCAGATACGCAGTATTTT.

The chain has TRBV11-2 and TRBJ2-1; D is possibly TRBD2 (6 bases). This CDR3 is built from 15 residues. CDR1 and CDR2 (germline): SGHAT, FQNNGV. V was clipped by 5 bases and J by 4 bases, with 15 bases between them. In DNA, the CDR3 is TGTGCCAGCAGCCCCGGCGGGACTCAGTACAATGAGCAGTTCTTC. It translates to CASSPGGTQYNEQFF.

The chain has TRBV2 and TRBJ2-3; D is uncertain. This CDR3 has 13 amino acids. Trimming stripped 1 base from V and 5 bases from J, with 7 bases between. CDR1 SNHLY and CDR2 FYNNEI come from the germline V gene. The chain's CDR3 is CASSEEVGDTQYF. Written as DNA, the CDR3 is TGTGCCAGCAGTGAAGAGGTTGGAGATACGCAGTATTTT.

The V gene is TRBV18, the J gene TRBJ2-7, with 10 bases lining up with TRBD2. The germline gives CDR1 KGHSH, CDR2 LQKENI. CDR3 length: 15 amino acids. V was clipped by 4 bases and J by 3 bases; unmatched bases: 6. The CDR3 here is CASSLRAGGYYEQYF. For the CDR3, the DNA is TGTGCCAGCTCACTTAGAGCGGGGGGGTACTACGAGCAGTACTTC.

This clone was counted a few times. The chain uses TRBV7-9 and TRBJ2-1; D not certain. The CDR3 runs to 14 residues. Looked up from germline, CDR1 is SEHNR and CDR2 is FQNEAQ (reference sequence). The germline V and J ends were trimmed by 2 bases and 5 bases, with 10 bases remaining between them. CDR3 loop: CASSLTLGNNEQFF. Written as DNA, the CDR3 is TGTGCCAGCAGCTTAACTTTGGGGAACAATGAGCAGTTCTTC.

The chain is built from TRBV5-4 and TRBJ2-5; D tentatively reads TRBD1 or TRBD2 (5 bases each). Germline V gene lookup returns CDR1 SGHNT and CDR2 YYREEE (reference sequence). The V end was cut by 4 bases, the J end by 1 base, with 11 bases between. CDR3 length equals 14 residues. The CDR3, as DNA: TGTGCCAGCAGCCGCGCCGGGGCCCAAGAGACCCAGTACTTC. Its translation: CASSRAGAQETQYF.

The chain couples TRBV18 to TRBJ2-7; 8 positions match TRBD1. Looked up from germline, CDR1 is KGHSH and CDR2 is LQKENI. Trimming at V came to 4 bases and at J to 6 bases, leaving 8 bases not matched to a gene. CDR3 length equals 14 residues. In DNA, the CDR3 is TGTGCCAGCTCACGAAACCCGGACAGGGTCGAGCAGTACTTC. Its translation is CASSRNPDRVEQYF.

The chain employs TRBV14 and TRBJ2-5, with 10 bases aligning to TRBD1. V gave up 4 bases and J gave up 7 bases; unmatched junction bases: 9. Looked up from germline, CDR1 is SGHDN and CDR2 is FVKESK. This CDR3 comprises 15 residues. The CDR3: CASSRGTGASGTQYF. CDR3 nucleotide sequence: TGTGCCAGCAGCCGAGGGACAGGGGCCAGCGGGACCCAGTACTTC.

The V and J genes are TRBV19 and TRBJ2-7, with D uncertain. The length of the CDR3 is 14 residues. Germline V gene sequence: CDR1 LNHDA, CDR2 SQIVND (reference sequence). V was trimmed by 3 bases and J by 3 bases, leaving 12 bases between them. The CDR3 region is CASSIGAAIYEQYF. CDR3 sequence (DNA): TGTGCCAGTAGTATCGGAGCAGCAATCTACGAGCAGTACTTC.

This clone was detected many times. The V and J genes are TRBV6-4 and TRBJ2-1; 9 nucleotides line up with TRBD2. CDR1 is MRHNA, CDR2 SNTAGT, per germline. The CDR3 covers 14 residues. V shed 3 bases, J shed 6 bases, and the junction held 3 bases outside the gene matches. The CDR3, as DNA: TGTGCCAGCAGTGAGGGGCGGGAGGGCAATGAGCAGTTCTTC. Protein: CASSEGREGNEQFF.

This chain connects TRBV7-9 to TRBJ2-5; 9 bases are a match to TRBD1. Germline V gene sequence: CDR1 SEHNR, CDR2 FQNEAQ (reference sequence). V was clipped by 5 bases and J by 1 base; unmatched bases: 5. The CDR3 has 15 residues. The CDR3 protein is CASSPTTGGQETQYF. The CDR3 DNA follows: TGTGCCAGCAGCCCGACGACAGGGGGCCAAGAGACCCAGTACTTC.

This clone turned up a few times. The chain joins TRBV19 to TRBJ2-7; 8 bases fit TRBD2. Germline loops: CDR1 LNHDA, CDR2 SQIVND (reference sequence). V was pared by 4 bases and J by 4 bases, with 9 bases of the junction left unmatched. The CDR3 covers 15 residues. The CDR3 DNA sequence: TGTGCCAGTAGTACCAAAGCGGGAGAAGCGTACGAGCAGTACTTC. Protein product: CASSTKAGEAYEQYF. The full variable domain, completed using reference TRBV19 and TRBJ2-7, is DGGITQSPKYLFRKEGQNVTLSCEQNLNHDAMYWYRQDPGQGLRLIYYSQIVNDFQKGDIAEGYSVSREKKESFPLTVTSAQKNPTAFYLCASSTKAGEAYEQYFGPGTRLTVT.

Comments on this clone: The junction departs from the called germline gene at one end, perhaps through a read error. V is TRBV11-2 and J is TRBJ2-7, with D hard to call. The CDR3 covers 12 residues. Germline lookup yields CDR1 SGHAT and CDR2 FQNNGV. The CDR3 loop reads CASSPDSYEQCF. The DNA for the CDR3 is TGTGCCAGCAGCCCGGATAGCTACGAGCAGTGCTTC.

This chain uses TRBV6-6 with TRBJ2-7; D possibly matches TRBD1 or TRBD2 (6 bases each). Trimming left V 2 bases short and J 3 bases short, with 14 bases between. The CDR3 is 15 amino acids. Per germline, CDR1 MNHNY and CDR2 SVGAGI (reference sequence). CDR3: CASSYQKGGVYEQYF. CDR3 sequence (DNA): TGTGCCAGCAGTTACCAGAAGGGGGGAGTCTACGAGCAGTACTTC.

The chain couples TRBV6-6 to TRBJ2-7, with TRBD1 matching 7 bases. V lost 6 bases and J lost 4; bases outside the gene matches: 15. Germline V CDR1 and CDR2: MNHNY, SVGAGI (reference sequence). The CDR3 loop spans 16 amino acids. The CDR3: CASRPTGKGIGYEQYF. In nucleotides, the CDR3 is TGTGCCAGCAGACCGACAGGGAAGGGGATTGGGTACGAGCAGTACTTC.

This clone was seen once. This chain connects TRBV6-1 to TRBJ2-1; TRBD2 agrees at 7 bases. Per germline, CDR1 MNHNS and CDR2 SASEGT. The CDR3 sequence is 15 residues long. V shed 4 bases, J shed 6 bases, and the junction held 9 bases outside the gene matches. CDR3 sequence: CASSVGWGGSNEQFF. The CDR3, as DNA: TGTGCCAGCAGTGTGGGGTGGGGCGGGAGCAATGAGCAGTTCTTC.

V is TRBV2 and J is TRBJ2-3; D ambiguous. Trimming left V 1 base short and J 4 bases short, with 3 bases between. The CDR3 length is 12 residues. CDR1 is SNHLY and CDR2 is FYNNEI in the germline V gene. The CDR3 region has the DNA TGTGCCAGCAGTGAAGTGGCAGATACGCAGTATTTT. It codes for CASSEVADTQYF.

The J gene is TRBJ2-7, the V gene TRBV27; no clear D gene. Germline V CDR1 and CDR2: MNHEY, SMNVEV (reference sequence). The CDR3 is 12 amino acids. V lost 8 bases and J 3 bases, leaving 11 bases between the germline ends. The CDR3 protein is CASGGSNYEQYF. CDR3 DNA sequence: TGTGCCAGCGGTGGCTCTAACTACGAGCAGTACTTC.

This chain uses TRBV9 with TRBJ1-4, with TRBD1 identical over 9 bases. The V segment lost 3 bases and the J segment 5 bases; nucleotides outside the gene matches: 5. The CDR3 has 15 amino acids. Germline values: CDR1 SGDLS, CDR2 YYNGEE. CDR3 coding DNA: TGTGCCAGCAGCGCAGACAGGGGGTTGAATGAAAAACTGTTTTTT. This encodes CASSADRGLNEKLFF. Complete variable domain (other parts from reference TRBV9 and TRBJ1-4): DSGVTQTPKHLITATGQRVTLRCSPRSGDLSVYWYQQSLDQGLQFLIQYYNGEERAKGNILERFSAQQFPDLHSELNLSSLELGDSALYFCASSADRGLNEKLFFGSGTQLSVL.

This rearrangement joins TRBV6-5 to TRBJ1-2, with TRBD1 matching 10 bases. There are 15 residues in the CDR3. Germline V gene lookup returns CDR1 MNHEY and CDR2 SVGAGI. V lost 2 bases and J lost 6; bases outside the gene matches: 6. CDR3 coding DNA: TGTGCCAGCAGTTACCGGACCGGGACAGGGGATGGCTACACCTTC. As protein: CASSYRTGTGDGYTF.

The chain carries TRBV5-1 and TRBJ2-5; D perhaps matches TRBD1 (5 bases). V dropped 0 bases and J dropped 1 base, with 10 bases sitting between them. CDR1 and CDR2 (germline): SGHRS, YFSETQ. The CDR3 covers 15 residues. The CDR3, as DNA: TGCGCCAGCAGCTTGGATACAGGCCGCCAAGAGACCCAGTACTTC. As protein: CASSLDTGRQETQYF.